This T cell receptor beta chain was sequenced in a study of response to subunit inactivated influenza vaccine. The CDR3 covers 12 residues. Per the germline V gene, CDR1 is MNHEY and CDR2 is SVGEGT. Trimming removed 3 bases from V and 8 bases from J, with 8 bases in between. TCRdb processed the RT-PCR reads anew with MiXCR; each CDR3 protein has one entry. Here the sample spans some 570,000 distinct CDR3 sequences, about 11% being singletons. This clonotype turned up a few times. Separately, the same data were catalogued under a study of T cells expressing NK-cell markers. As reported in that work: With UMIs, 5'RACE template switching was used to make TCR beta cDNA. TCR beta repertoires came from sorted CD3+CD56+NKG2C+, CD3+CD56+NKG2C- and CD3+CD56-NKG2C+ T cells.

The sequencing here drew on PBMCs from blood, taken on the day of vaccination. The rearrangement joins TRBV6-2 or TRBV6-3 to TRBJ2-1; D gene ambiguous. This sequence originates from a man in his fifties who received an inactivated influenza vaccine. The CDR3 coding sequence is TGTGCCAGCAGTTATGGGGTCGATGAGCAGTTCTTC. As protein: CASSYGVDEQFF.